A selection of T cell receptor beta chains follows, all from one sample in a study of blood T cell repertoires in COVID-19. Clones were read by immunoSEQ multiplex PCR, and TCRdb kept only the in-frame ones, dropping some. The table shows 55,000 to 60,000 clones, with 85% to 90% occurring only once. Specimen: peripheral blood. These receptors originate from a man between 35 and 55 years old with active COVID-19. The CDR3 runs from the conserved cysteine through the conserved F or W.

v_call: TRBV12-5
j_call: TRBJ2-1
cdr3_length: 13
cdr3_aa: CASAQDSYNEQFF

v_call: TRBV30
j_call: TRBJ1-2
cdr3_length: 11
cdr3_aa: CAWSSRTVNLF

v_call: TRBV28
j_call: TRBJ1-5
cdr3_length: 14
cdr3_aa: CASLGQGANQPQHF

v_call: TRBV6-6
j_call: TRBJ2-4
cdr3_length: 18
cdr3_aa: CASSHLVGAGGLINIQYF

v_call: TRBV18
j_call: TRBJ1-2
cdr3_length: 18
cdr3_aa: CASSPIGTGNFGNYGYTF

v_call: TRBV19
j_call: TRBJ1-2
cdr3_length: 17
cdr3_aa: CAISDRAWIDSLDGYTF

v_call: TRBV3-1/TRBV3-2
j_call: TRBJ2-1
cdr3_length: 16
cdr3_aa: CASSPYPGNSYNEQFF

v_call: TRBV30
j_call: TRBJ2-6
cdr3_length: 14
cdr3_aa: CAWSRLSGANVLTF

v_call: TRBV2
j_call: TRBJ2-3
cdr3_length: 18
cdr3_aa: CASSDDYWREGGTDTQYF

v_call: TRBV3-1/TRBV3-2
j_call: TRBJ2-7
cdr3_length: 14
cdr3_aa: CASSLGQGLGEQYF